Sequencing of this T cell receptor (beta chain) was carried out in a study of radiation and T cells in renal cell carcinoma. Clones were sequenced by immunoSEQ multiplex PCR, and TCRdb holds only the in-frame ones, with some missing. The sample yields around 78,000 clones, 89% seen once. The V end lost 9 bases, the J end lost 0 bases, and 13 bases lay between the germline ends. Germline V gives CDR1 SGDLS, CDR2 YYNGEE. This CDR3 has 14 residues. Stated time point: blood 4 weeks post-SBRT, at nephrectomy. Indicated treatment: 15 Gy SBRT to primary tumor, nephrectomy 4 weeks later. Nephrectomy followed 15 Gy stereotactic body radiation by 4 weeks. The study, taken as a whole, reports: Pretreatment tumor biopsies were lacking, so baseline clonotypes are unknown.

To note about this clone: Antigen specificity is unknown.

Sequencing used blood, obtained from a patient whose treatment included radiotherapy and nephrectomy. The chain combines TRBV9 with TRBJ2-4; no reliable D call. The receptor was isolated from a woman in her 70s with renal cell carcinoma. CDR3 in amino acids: CAIRKTLAKNIQYF. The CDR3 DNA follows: TGTGCCATCCGGAAGACCCTAGCCAAAAACATTCAGTACTTC. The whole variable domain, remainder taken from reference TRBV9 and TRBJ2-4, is DSGVTQTPKHLITATGQRVTLRCSPRSGDLSVYWYQQSLDQGLQFLIQYYNGEERAKGNILERFSAQQFPDLHSELNLSSLELGDSALYFCAIRKTLAKNIQYFGAGTRLSVL.